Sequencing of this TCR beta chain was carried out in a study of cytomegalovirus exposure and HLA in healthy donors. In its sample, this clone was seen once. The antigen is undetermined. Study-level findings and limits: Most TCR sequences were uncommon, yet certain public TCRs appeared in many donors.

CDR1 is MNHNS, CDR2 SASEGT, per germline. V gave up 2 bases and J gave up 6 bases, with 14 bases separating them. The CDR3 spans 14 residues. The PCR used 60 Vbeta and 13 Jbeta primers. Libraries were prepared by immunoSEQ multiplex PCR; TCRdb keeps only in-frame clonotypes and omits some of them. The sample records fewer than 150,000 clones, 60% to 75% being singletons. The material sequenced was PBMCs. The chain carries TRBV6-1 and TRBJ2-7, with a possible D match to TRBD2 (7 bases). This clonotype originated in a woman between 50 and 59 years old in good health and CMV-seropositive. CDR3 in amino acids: CASSEWGGGTEQYF. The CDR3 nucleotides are TGTGCCAGCAGTGAATGGGGGGGCGGGACCGAGCAGTACTTC.